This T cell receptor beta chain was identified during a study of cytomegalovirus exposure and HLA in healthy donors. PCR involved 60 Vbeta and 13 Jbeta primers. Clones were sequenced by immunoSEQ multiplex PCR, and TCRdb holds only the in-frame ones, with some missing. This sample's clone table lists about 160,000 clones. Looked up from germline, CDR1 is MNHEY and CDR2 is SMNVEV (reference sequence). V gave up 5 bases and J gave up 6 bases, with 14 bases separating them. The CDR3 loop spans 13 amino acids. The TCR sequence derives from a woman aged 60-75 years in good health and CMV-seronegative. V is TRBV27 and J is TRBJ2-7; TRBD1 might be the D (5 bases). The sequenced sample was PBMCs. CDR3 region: CASSASQGVEQYF. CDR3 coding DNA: TGTGCCAGCAGTGCCTCCCAGGGTGTCGAGCAGTACTTC.